The clone carrying this TCR beta chain was seen just once. What it binds is unknown. The Oncomine TCR Beta short-read assay was applied to DNA of cultured CD4+ T cells. Using its own MiXCR run on the PCR reads, TCRdb lists one record per CDR3 protein. The table lists about 15,000 distinct CDR3 sequences, roughly 74% of them singletons, with 9.6% in the top ten. Described treatment: roughly 11-day PBMC culture with coronavirus spike peptide pools or control peptides (ViraFEST assay). The data belong to a study of vaccination and CD4 T cells after COVID-19. Whole-study context: Two Hispanic individuals were among six male and four female convalescent patients. At a median around 70 days (range 14 to 241) after dose two, post-vaccine samples were obtained.

The V end was cut by 7 bases, the J end by 2 bases, with 12 bases between. CDR1 KGHDR and CDR2 SFDVKD come from the germline V gene. The CDR3 consists of 14 residues. Findings and limits, study-wide: Spike mono-reactivity was the property of 304 of 307 vaccine-specific clones in convalescent patients.

This specimen consisted of CD4+ T cells from blood, cultured in vitro, obtained after SARS-CoV-2 vaccination. The rearrangement links TRBV24-1 to TRBJ2-3; D possibly corresponds to TRBD2 (6 bases). The source of this sequence is a human donor who received a COVID-19 vaccine. The CDR3 coding sequence is TGTGCCACCAGAGGGGACTTAATCACAGATACGCAGTATTTT. Translated, it gives CATRGDLITDTQYF.